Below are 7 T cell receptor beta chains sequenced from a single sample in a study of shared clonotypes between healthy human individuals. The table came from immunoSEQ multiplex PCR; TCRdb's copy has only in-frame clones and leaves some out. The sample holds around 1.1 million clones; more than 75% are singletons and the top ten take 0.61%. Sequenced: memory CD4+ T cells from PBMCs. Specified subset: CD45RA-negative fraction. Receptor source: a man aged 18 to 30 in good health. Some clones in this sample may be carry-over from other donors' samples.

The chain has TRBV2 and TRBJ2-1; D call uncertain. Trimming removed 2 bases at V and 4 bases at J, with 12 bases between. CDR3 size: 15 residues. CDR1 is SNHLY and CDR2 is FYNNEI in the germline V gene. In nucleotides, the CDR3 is TGTGCCAGCAGTGAACCGGGTGTCGGGTACAATGAGCAGTTCTTC. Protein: CASSEPGVGYNEQFF.

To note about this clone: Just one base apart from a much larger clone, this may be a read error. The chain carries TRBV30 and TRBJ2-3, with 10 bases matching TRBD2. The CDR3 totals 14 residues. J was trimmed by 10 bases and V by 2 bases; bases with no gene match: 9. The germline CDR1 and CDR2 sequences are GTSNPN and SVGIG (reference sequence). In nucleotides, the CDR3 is TGTGCCTGGAGTAGTCTAGCGGGAGTGGATGCGCAGTATTTT. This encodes CAWSSLAGVDAQYF.

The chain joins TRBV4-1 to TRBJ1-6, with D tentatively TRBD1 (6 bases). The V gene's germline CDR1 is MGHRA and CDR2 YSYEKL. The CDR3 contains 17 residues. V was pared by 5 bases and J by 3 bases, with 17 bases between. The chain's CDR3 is CASSALGTRVYNSPLHF. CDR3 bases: TGCGCCAGCAGCGCTCTGGGGACAAGGGTCTATAATTCACCCCTCCACTTT.

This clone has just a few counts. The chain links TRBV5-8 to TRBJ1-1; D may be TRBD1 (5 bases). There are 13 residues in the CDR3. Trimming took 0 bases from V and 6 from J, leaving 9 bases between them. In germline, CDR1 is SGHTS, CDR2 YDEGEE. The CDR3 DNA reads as TGTGCCAGCAGCTTGGAGGGGATCGCTGAAGCTTTCTTT. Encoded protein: CASSLEGIAEAFF.

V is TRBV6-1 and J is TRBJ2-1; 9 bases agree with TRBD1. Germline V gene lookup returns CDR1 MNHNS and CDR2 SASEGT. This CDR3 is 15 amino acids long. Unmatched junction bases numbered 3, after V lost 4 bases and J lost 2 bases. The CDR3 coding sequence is TGTGCCAGCAGTGCCGGACAGGGGCCCTACAATGAGCAGTTCTTC. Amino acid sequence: CASSAGQGPYNEQFF.

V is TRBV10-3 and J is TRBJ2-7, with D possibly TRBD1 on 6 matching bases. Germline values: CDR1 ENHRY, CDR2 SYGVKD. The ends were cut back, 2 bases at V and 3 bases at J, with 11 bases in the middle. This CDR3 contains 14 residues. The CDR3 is CAISEPGQNYEQYF. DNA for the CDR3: TGTGCCATCAGTGAGCCGGGACAAAACTACGAGCAGTACTTC.

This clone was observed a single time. The CDR3, as DNA: TGTGCCAGCAGTGAATTAGGGACAGGGACTGGAAACACCATATATTTT. Translation gives CASSELGTGTGNTIYF. J is TRBJ1-3 and V is TRBV25-1; TRBD1 matches 9 bases. The CDR3 totals 16 residues. Germline CDR1 reads MGHDK; CDR2 reads SYGVNS. Trimming took 1 base from V and 2 from J; bases not matched to a gene: 3.